The 14 T cell receptor beta chains below were found in one sample sequenced in a study of blood T cell repertoires in COVID-19. Assay: immunoSEQ multiplex PCR; the TCRdb copy retains only in-frame clones and omits some. The table has about 67,000 clones, around nine tenths seen once. The sequencing sample was made of peripheral blood. All receptors derive from a woman aged 80 or over with acute or convalescent COVID-19.

In DNA form, the CDR3 reads TGTGCCAGCAGCTTAGTAGTCCAGAACACCGGGGAGCTGTTTTTT. As protein: CASSLVVQNTGELFF. The gene calls are TRBV7-8 and TRBJ2-2; no definite D call. This CDR3 has 15 amino acids. Trimming shortened V by 1 base and J by 1 base, and 7 bases separated the two germline ends. CDR1 and CDR2 (germline): SGHVS, FQNEAQ.

The rearrangement joins TRBV15 to TRBJ2-1; possible D gene TRBD2, 5 bases. V was cut by 5 bases and J by 3 bases, with 14 bases left in between. The CDR3 extends over 15 amino acids. Germline V CDR1 and CDR2: LNHNV, YYDKDF (reference sequence). The CDR3 DNA sequence: TGTGCCACCAGCTCTCTAGGAGGTGGCTACAATGAGCAGTTCTTC. It translates to CATSSLGGGYNEQFF.

The chain carries TRBV11-3 and TRBJ1-6; D is possibly TRBD1 (5 bases). The CDR3 totals 13 residues. Trimming cost V 3 bases and J 7 bases, with 7 bases left between them. Germline V lookup: CDR1 SGHNT, CDR2 YENEEA. CDR3 in amino acids: CASSFHRNSPLHF. Written as DNA, the CDR3 is TGTGCCAGCAGCTTTCACAGGAATTCACCCCTCCACTTT. Drawing the rest from reference TRBV11-3 and TRBJ1-6, the complete variable domain is EAGVVQSPRYKIIEKKQPVAFWCNPISGHNTLYWYLQNLGQGPELLIRYENEEAVDDSQLPKDRFSAERLKGVDSTLKIQPAELGDSAVYLCASSFHRNSPLHFGNGTRLTVT.

The chain carries TRBV5-1 and TRBJ1-1; TRBD1 is a possible D gene (6 bases). V shed 4 bases and J shed 0 bases, with 10 bases lying between them. The CDR3 has 14 residues. The germline V gene encodes CDR1 SGHRS and CDR2 YFSETQ. The CDR3 region has the DNA TGCGCCAGCAGCAGGACAGATATGAACACTGAAGCTTTCTTT. This gives the protein CASSRTDMNTEAFF.

The chain links TRBV11-3 to TRBJ2-5, with D possibly being TRBD2 (6 bases). The CDR3 covers 13 residues. CDR1 is SGHNT and CDR2 is YENEEA in the germline V gene. V dropped 5 bases and J dropped 5 bases, with 12 bases sitting between them. The CDR3 DNA is TGTGCCAGCAGCCTCGATGCGGGGGAGACCCAGTACTTC. Protein product: CASSLDAGETQYF.

CDR3 nucleotides: TGTGCCAGCAGTGAAGCCATTACACACAATGAGCAGTTCTTC. It is translated as CASSEAITHNEQFF. The chain combines TRBV6-1 with TRBJ2-1; the D is unclear. Germline CDR1 reads MNHNS; CDR2 reads SASEGT. The CDR3 spans 14 residues. Deletions cut 0 bases from V and 5 bases from J, with 8 bases between.

The chain carries TRBV5-1 and TRBJ2-7; 9 nucleotides line up with TRBD1. V lost 3 bases, J lost 6 bases, and 13 bases stayed unmatched. Germline CDR1 is SGHRS and CDR2 is YFSETQ. CDR3 length: 16 amino acids. CDR3 loop: CASSSRAGQGTPEQYF. The DNA for the CDR3 is TGCGCCAGCAGCTCTAGGGCGGGACAGGGCACCCCCGAGCAGTACTTC.

The V call is TRBV5-1, the J call TRBJ1-1; D gene ambiguous. The length of the CDR3 is 14 residues. Germline V lookup: CDR1 SGHRS, CDR2 YFSETQ. V shed 4 bases and J shed 1 base, with 11 bases lying between them. The CDR3 DNA sequence: TGCGCCAGCAGCATTACTACTGCGAACACTGAAGCTTTCTTT. This gives the protein CASSITTANTEAFF.

This chain connects TRBV10-3 to TRBJ2-3, with D hard to call. Germline values: CDR1 ENHRY, CDR2 SYGVKD. The CDR3 is made up of 11 amino acids. V lost 4 bases and J lost 8, with 7 bases in between. The CDR3 DNA reads TGTGCCATCAGTGCTGAGGCTACGCAGTATTTT. Its translation: CAISAEATQYF.

The chain joins TRBV3-1 (or the pseudogene TRBV3-2) to TRBJ2-1, with unresolved D. V was pared by 1 base and J by 6 bases, with 10 bases between. Germline CDR1 is LGHDT and CDR2 is YNNKEL (reference sequence). This CDR3 has 14 residues. For the CDR3, the DNA is TGTGCCAGCAGCCAAGTTAATAGTCTCAATGAGCAGTTCTTC. It codes for CASSQVNSLNEQFF.

This sequence joins TRBV29-1 and TRBJ1-1, with 7 nucleotides matching TRBD1. Germline lookup yields CDR1 SQVTM and CDR2 ANQGSEA. The CDR3 runs 14 residues. Trimming cost V 0 bases and J 7 bases; bases outside gene matches: 8. The CDR3 here is CSVEDLRTGIEAFF. The CDR3 DNA reads as TGCAGCGTTGAAGATCTTCGGACAGGAATTGAAGCTTTCTTT.

This clone has a single count. The chain recombines TRBV7-2 with TRBJ1-2; no clear D. This CDR3 region has 15 residues. Between the trimmed V and J ends, which lost 2 bases and 7 bases, there was a span of 17 bases. Germline-derived CDR1 and CDR2 are SGHTA and FQGNSA. CDR3 sequence: CASSLYPPSSAGYTF. CDR3 coding DNA: TGTGCCAGCAGCTTATACCCCCCCAGCAGCGCTGGCTACACCTTC. Together with reference TRBV7-2 and TRBJ1-2, the CDR3 gives the full variable domain: GAGVSQSPSNKVTEKGKDVELRCDPISGHTALYWYRQSLGQGLEFLIYFQGNSAPDKSGLPSDRFSAERTGGSVSTLTIQRTQQEDSAVYLCASSLYPPSSAGYTFGSGTRLTVV.

V usage is TRBV5-4 and J usage is TRBJ2-2; possible D gene TRBD2, 5 bases. Germline lookup yields CDR1 SGHNT and CDR2 YYREEE (reference sequence). CDR3 length: 16 amino acids. V dropped 3 bases and J dropped 4 bases, with 16 bases sitting between them. The CDR3 region is CASSSPSQAGTGELFF. The DNA of the CDR3 is TGTGCCAGCAGCTCCCCGTCTCAGGCGGGCACCGGGGAGCTGTTTTTT.

The chain uses TRBV4-1 and TRBJ2-7; TRBD1 matches at 7 bases. V lost 1 base and J lost 4; bases outside the gene matches: 7. Germline CDR1 and CDR2: MGHRA and YSYEKL. The CDR3 is 15 residues long. The CDR3 reads CASSQALQGKYEQYF. The CDR3 bases are TGCGCCAGCAGCCAAGCTTTACAGGGGAAATACGAGCAGTACTTC.